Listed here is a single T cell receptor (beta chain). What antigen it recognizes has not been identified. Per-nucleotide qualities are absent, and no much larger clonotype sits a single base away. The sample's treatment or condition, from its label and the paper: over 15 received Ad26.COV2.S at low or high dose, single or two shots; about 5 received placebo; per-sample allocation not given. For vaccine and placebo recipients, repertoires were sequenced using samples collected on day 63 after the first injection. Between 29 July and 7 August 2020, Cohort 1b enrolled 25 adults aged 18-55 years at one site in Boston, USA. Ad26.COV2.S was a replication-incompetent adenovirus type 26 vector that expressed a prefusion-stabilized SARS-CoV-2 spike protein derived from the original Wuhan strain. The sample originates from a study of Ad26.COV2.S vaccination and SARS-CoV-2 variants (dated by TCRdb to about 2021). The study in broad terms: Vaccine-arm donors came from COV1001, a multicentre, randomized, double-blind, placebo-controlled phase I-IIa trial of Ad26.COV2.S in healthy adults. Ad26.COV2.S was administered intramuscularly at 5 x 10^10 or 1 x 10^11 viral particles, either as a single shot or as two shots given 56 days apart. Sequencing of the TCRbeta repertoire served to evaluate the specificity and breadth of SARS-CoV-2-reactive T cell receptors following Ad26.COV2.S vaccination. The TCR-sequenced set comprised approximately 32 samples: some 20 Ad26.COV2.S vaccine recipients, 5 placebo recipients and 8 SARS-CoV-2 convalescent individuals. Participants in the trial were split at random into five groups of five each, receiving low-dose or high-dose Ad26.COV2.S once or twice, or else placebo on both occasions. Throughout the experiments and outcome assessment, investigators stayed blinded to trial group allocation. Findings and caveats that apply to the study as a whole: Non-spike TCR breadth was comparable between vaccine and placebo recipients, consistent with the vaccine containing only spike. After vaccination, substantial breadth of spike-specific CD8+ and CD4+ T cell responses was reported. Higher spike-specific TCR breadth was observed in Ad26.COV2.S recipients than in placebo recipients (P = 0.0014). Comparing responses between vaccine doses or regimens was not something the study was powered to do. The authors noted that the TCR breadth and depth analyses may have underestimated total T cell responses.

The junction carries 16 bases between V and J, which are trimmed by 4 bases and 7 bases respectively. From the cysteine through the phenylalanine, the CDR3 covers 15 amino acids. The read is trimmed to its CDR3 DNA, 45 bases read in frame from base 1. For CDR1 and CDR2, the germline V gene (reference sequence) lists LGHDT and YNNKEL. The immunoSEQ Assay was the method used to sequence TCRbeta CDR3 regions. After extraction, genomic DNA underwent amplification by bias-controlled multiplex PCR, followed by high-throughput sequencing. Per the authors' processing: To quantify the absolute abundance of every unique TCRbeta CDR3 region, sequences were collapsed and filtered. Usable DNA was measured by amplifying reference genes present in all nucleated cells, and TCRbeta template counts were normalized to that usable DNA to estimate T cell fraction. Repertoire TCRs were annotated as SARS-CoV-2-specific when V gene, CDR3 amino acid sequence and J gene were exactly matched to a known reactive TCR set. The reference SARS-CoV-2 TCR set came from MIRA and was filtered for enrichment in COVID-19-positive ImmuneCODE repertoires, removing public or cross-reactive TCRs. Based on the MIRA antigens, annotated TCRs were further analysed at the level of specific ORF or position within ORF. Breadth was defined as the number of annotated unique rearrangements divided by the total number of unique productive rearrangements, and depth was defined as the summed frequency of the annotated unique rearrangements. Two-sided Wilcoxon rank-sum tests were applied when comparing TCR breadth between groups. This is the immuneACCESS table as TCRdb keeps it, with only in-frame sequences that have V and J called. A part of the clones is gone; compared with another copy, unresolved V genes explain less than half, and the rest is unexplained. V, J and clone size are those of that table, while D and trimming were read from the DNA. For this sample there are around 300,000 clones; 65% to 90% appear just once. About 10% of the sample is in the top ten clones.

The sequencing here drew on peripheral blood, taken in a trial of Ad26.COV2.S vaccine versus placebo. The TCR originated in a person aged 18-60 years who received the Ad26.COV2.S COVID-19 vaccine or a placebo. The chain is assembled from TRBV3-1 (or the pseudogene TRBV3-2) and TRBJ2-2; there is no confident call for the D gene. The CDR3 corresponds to CASSPSSVAVGELFF. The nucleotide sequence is TGTGCCAGCAGCCCGAGTTCGGTAGCCGTCGGGGAGCTGTTTTTT.